This is a list of T cell receptor beta chains from one sample in a study of shared clonotypes between healthy human individuals. The repertoire was sequenced with immunoSEQ multiplex PCR; TCRdb's copy has only in-frame clones and lacks some. The repertoire holds about 2 million clones, with about 95% as singletons. Sequencing was done on a sample of naive CD8+ T cells sorted from blood. These receptors came from a man between 18 and 29 years old in good health. Both conserved end residues are part of each CDR3. D genes are given only for firm matches. For some rows the clone size is stated as once, few or many, or as a class when expanded; others skip it.

cdr3_length clone_size d_call j_call v_call cdr3_nt cdr3_aa
13 NA NA TRBJ2-5 TRBV6-5 TGTGCCAGCAGTGACTCGGGACAAGGATATAGGTACTTC CASSDSGQGYRYF
12 NA NA TRBJ2-3 TRBV27 TGTGCCAGCAGTAACCGACCAGATACGCAGTATTTT CASSNRPDTQYF
12 NA NA TRBJ2-7 TRBV7-8 TGTGCCAGCAGTATGACCTCCTACGAGCAGTACTTC CASSMTSYEQYF
15 once TRBD2 TRBJ2-7 TRBV4-1 TGCGCCAGCAGCCTGGGACTAGCGGCTTCCTACGAGCAGTACTTC CASSLGLAASYEQYF
15 NA TRBD2 TRBJ2-3 TRBV27 TGTGCCAGCAGCCTATGGGAGGGGAGAACAGATACGCAGTATTTT CASSLWEGRTDTQYF
13 NA NA TRBJ1-1 TRBV27 TGTGCCAGCAGGGTATTGACAGCCACTGAAGCTTTCTTT CASRVLTATEAFF
18 NA TRBD2 TRBJ2-3 TRBV11-2 TGTGCCAGCAGCTTGAGCTCATACCGGGGGGGCGGAAAAGATACGCGGTATTTT CASSLSSYRGGGKDTRYF
14 NA TRBD1 TRBJ2-1 TRBV5-6 TGTGCCAGCAGCTTGGAGGGGACAGGGGTTGAGCAGTTCTTC CASSLEGTGVEQFF
13 NA NA TRBJ1-1 TRBV4-1 TGCGCCAGCAGCCAACGCTATCGCGGGGAAGCTTTCTTT CASSQRYRGEAFF
14 once NA TRBJ2-7 TRBV19 TGTGCCAGTAGTATAGACAGGGTTTTCGACGAGCAGTACTTC CASSIDRVFDEQYF
11 NA NA TRBJ1-2 TRBV19 TGTGCCAGTAGACAGCTCTATGGCTACACCTTC CASRQLYGYTF
14 NA TRBD1 TRBJ2-7 TRBV4-1 TGCGCCAGCAGCCAAGGTGAGGGGGCAGGCGAGCAGTACTTC CASSQGEGAGEQYF
13 NA NA TRBJ1-2 TRBV7-9 TGTGCCAGCAGCTTCACGGGTGTGGATGGCTACACCTTC CASSFTGVDGYTF
18 NA NA TRBJ2-1 TRBV4-3 TGCGCCAGCAGCCAAGGCTGGGACTCGATTATTTCCTACAATGAGCAGTTCTTC CASSQGWDSIISYNEQFF
14 few NA TRBJ1-5 TRBV5-6 TGTGCCAGCAGACTACAGGGAAGCAATCAGCCCCAGCATTTT CASRLQGSNQPQHF
15 NA NA TRBJ2-2 TRBV27 TGTGCCAGCAGTTTATTCACTCGAGGTACCGGGGAGCTGTTTTTT CASSLFTRGTGELFF
16 NA TRBD2 TRBJ2-7 TRBV4-3 TGCGCCAGCAGCCAAGACCGAGCGGGAGTGGTGTACGAGCAGTACTTC CASSQDRAGVVYEQYF
16 NA TRBD1 TRBJ2-1 TRBV10-3 TGTGCCATCAGTGATTTTGACAGGGACCCCTACAATGAGCAGTTCTTC CAISDFDRDPYNEQFF
12 NA NA TRBJ1-2 TRBV28 TGTGCCAGCAGTGTGGGATTCTATGGCTACACCTTC CASSVGFYGYTF
11 NA NA TRBJ2-7 TRBV6-6 TGTGCCAGCAGTTGGGGCGGCGAGCAGTACTTC CASSWGGEQYF
14 NA NA TRBJ2-1 TRBV7-9 TGTGCCAGCAGCTTAGGCACAGGGTGGGATGAGCAGTTCTTC CASSLGTGWDEQFF
13 NA NA TRBJ2-7 TRBV7-9 TGTGCCAGCAGCTTAGCGGAAACTTACGAGCAGTACTTC CASSLAETYEQYF
11 NA NA TRBJ2-5 TRBV6-5 TGTGCCAGCAGTTACTCTGAGACCCAGTACTTC CASSYSETQYF
16 NA NA TRBJ1-1 TRBV9 TGTGCCAGCAGCCAACTCAATGAAGACCCAAGCCTGAAAGCTTTCTTT CASSQLNEDPSLKAFF
16 NA NA TRBJ2-2 TRBV9 TGTGCCAGCAGCGTCAGCGTTTACGCGAACACCGGGGAGCTGTTTTTT CASSVSVYANTGELFF
13 NA NA TRBJ2-7 TRBV28 TGTGCCAGCAGTTTAAGCTGGGTTGGCGAGCAGTACTTC CASSLSWVGEQYF
13 NA NA TRBJ1-2 TRBV27 TGTGCCAGCAGTTTATCCCAGGGAAGGGGCTACACCTTC CASSLSQGRGYTF
13 NA NA TRBJ1-4 TRBV19 TGTGCCAGTAGTATCCGCGCCAATGAAAAACTGTTTTTT CASSIRANEKLFF
14 NA NA TRBJ2-7 TRBV9 TGTGCCAGCAGCGTAGTGGACGGGCCCTACGAGCAGTACTTC CASSVVDGPYEQYF
14 NA NA TRBJ2-1 TRBV19 TGTGCCAGTAGTGACGGGCAGGGGTACAATGAGCAGTTCTTC CASSDGQGYNEQFF
14 NA TRBD1 TRBJ2-7 TRBV30 TGTGCCTGGAGTGGCGGGACAGGGGGCTACGAGCAGTACTTC CAWSGGTGGYEQYF
12 NA NA TRBJ2-7 TRBV4-1 TGCGCCAGCAGCCAAGAGGGGGCCGAGCAGTACTTC CASSQEGAEQYF
16 NA TRBD2 TRBJ2-1 TRBV4-1 TGCGCCAGCAGCCAGCTAGCGGGGGGACGTTACAATGAGCAGTTCTTC CASSQLAGGRYNEQFF
14 NA TRBD1 TRBJ1-2 TRBV9 TGTGCCAGCACCTCAGGGGGCGCTGACTATGGCTACACCTTC CASTSGGADYGYTF
13 NA TRBD2 TRBJ2-7 TRBV6-6 TGTGCCAGCCGTCCGGGACTATTCTACGAGCAGTACTTC CASRPGLFYEQYF
14 few NA TRBJ1-2 TRBV27 TGTGCCAGCAGTTTATCGCAGGGAAACTATGGCTACACCTTC CASSLSQGNYGYTF
16 NA TRBD1 TRBJ2-1 TRBV4-3 TGCGCCAGCAGCCAGACCCAGGGACAGGTCTACAATGAGCAGTTCTTC CASSQTQGQVYNEQFF
12 NA NA TRBJ2-3 TRBV7-8 TGTGCCAGCAGCCACCCCGGGGATACGCAGTATTTT CASSHPGDTQYF
13 NA NA TRBJ2-3 TRBV4-1 TGCGCCAGCAGCCAAGAGCCTCTAGATACGCAGTATTTT CASSQEPLDTQYF
14 NA NA TRBJ2-7 TRBV27 TGTGCCAGCAGTTTAGCACAGGGCGGCGACGAGCAGTACTTC CASSLAQGGDEQYF
14 NA NA TRBJ2-3 TRBV7-9 TGTGCCAGCGAGAGGGGACCCCGCACAGATACGCAGTATTTT CASERGPRTDTQYF